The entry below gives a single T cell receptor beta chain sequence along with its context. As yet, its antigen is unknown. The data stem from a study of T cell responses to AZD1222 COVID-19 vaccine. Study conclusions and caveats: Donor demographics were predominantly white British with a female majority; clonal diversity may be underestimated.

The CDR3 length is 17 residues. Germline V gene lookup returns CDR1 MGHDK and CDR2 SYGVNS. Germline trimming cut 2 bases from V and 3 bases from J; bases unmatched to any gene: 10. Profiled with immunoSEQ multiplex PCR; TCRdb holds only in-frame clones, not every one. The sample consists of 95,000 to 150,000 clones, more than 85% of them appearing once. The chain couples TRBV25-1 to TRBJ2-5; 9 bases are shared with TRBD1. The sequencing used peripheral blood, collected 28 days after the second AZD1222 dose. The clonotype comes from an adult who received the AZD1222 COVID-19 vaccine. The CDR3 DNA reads TGTGCCAGCAGTGAAACGGGGAGCGGGACAGGGAAAGAGACCCAGTACTTC. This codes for CASSETGSGTGKETQYF.